The T cell receptor (beta chain) under discussion was sequenced for a study of T cell repertoires in cytomegalovirus infection. MiXCR was run by TCRdb on the reads, yielding one entry per CDR3 protein. The sample records fewer than 1,000,000 distinct CDR3 sequences, roughly 30% being singletons. The length of the CDR3 is 19 residues. Germline V lookup: CDR1 MNHEY, CDR2 SVGEGT. Trimming shortened V by 0 bases and J by 8 bases, and 26 bases separated the two germline ends. With respect to this clonotype: Its antigen remains unidentified.

The chain links TRBV6-2 or TRBV6-3 to TRBJ2-1, with TRBD1 as a possible D gene (5 bases). Specimen: cultured CD8+ T cells from PBMCs, collected from culture after CMV antigen stimulation. The receptor comes from a human donor in good health (CMV status not recorded). Some clones in this sample may be carry-over from other donors' samples. CDR3 loop: CASSYSRIRGLEHNDEQFF. The CDR3 nucleotides read TGTGCCAGCAGTTACTCGAGAATAAGGGGCCTAGAGCACAACGATGAGCAGTTCTTC.